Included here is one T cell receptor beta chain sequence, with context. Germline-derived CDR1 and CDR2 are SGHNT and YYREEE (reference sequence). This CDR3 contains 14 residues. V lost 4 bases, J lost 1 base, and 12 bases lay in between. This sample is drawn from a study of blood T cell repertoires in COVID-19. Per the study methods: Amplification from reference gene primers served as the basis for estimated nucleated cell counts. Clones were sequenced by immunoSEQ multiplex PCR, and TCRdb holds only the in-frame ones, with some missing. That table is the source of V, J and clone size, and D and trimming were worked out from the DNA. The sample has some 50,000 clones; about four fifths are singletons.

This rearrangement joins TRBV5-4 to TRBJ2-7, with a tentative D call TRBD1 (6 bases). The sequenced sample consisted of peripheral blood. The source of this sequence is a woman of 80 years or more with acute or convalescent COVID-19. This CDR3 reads CASSTPDRSYEQYF. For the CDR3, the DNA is TGTGCCAGCAGCACCCCGGACAGATCCTACGAGCAGTACTTC.